This T cell receptor beta chain originates from a study of shared clonotypes between healthy human individuals (TCRdb year 2020). A note on the overall study: The cohort included three men and a couple of women between 18 and 49 years of age. Per donor, three plates each were used for CD4 naive and CD4 memory, two for CD8 naive, and one for CD8 memory. To estimate repertoire size and how much clonotype sharing occurs between individuals, the study deeply sequenced the blood TCR repertoires of roughly 5 healthy adults. To increase sequencing depth and limit assay-specific biases, TCR repertoire library preparation and sequencing were carried out by different laboratories using diverse techniques. Between about 0.94 and 8.9 billion PBMCs per donor were obtained by leukapheresis.

Regarding this clone: The antigen this receptor binds is unknown. Base qualities are not at hand, and no much larger clone is one base apart.

Points the paper makes about the study in general: When several donors were compared, the shared fraction of clonotypes was 5% to 6.5% for naive CD4, approximately 3.5% for naive CD8, more than 2% for memory CD4, and 0.4% for memory CD8. Based on pairwise subsampling, the degree of clonotype sharing among donors was expected to be affected by sequencing depth. Compared with non-shared clonotypes, clonotypes shared by all four sorted-subset donors had higher generation probabilities. Because the study included a small number of donors, the genetic and exposure-history diversity represented was limited. Even with the large sequencing depth, rarefaction of the sorted-subset datasets indicated that sequencing was incomplete. Larger estimated clonotype richness was generally found for naive subsets than for memory subsets. Sampling was limited to blood, and TCR repertoires in tissue likely differ from TCR repertoires in blood.

CDR1 LNHNV and CDR2 YYDKDF were looked up in the germline V gene (reference sequence). Reading from cysteine to phenylalanine, the CDR3 counts 16 amino acids. Only CDR3 DNA remains: 48 bases, in frame from the first base. The junction shows trimming of 0 bases on V and 10 bases on J, plus 16 bases between the germline ends. Donors were healthy HIV-negative adults with no recently reported acute infections or vaccinations. Only Caucasian adults living in Nashville, Tennessee, USA were represented among the donors. CD4+ T cells were enriched by magnetic negative selection, after which naive cells were positively selected on CD45RA and the negative fraction was taken as the memory subset. Blood was obtained by leukapheresis, after which PBMCs were separated by Ficoll-Histopaque density gradient centrifugation and cryopreserved in liquid nitrogen vapor phase. Purity and quantity of every magnetically sorted T cell population were checked by analytical flow cytometry. From each sorted fraction, genomic DNA was isolated and quantified by UV absorbance on a Nanodrop 2000c.

Using the deep immunoSEQ assay, TCR CDR3 regions were amplified from genomic DNA by multiplex PCR. Extracted genomic DNA from each cell subset was distributed evenly across all wells of several immunoSEQ 96-well plates, and each plate was treated as a replicate. For sorted subsets, 150 to 200 ng genomic DNA, equal to about 30,000 T cell genomes, was loaded into each replicate PCR. Purified libraries were quantified with a Qubit 3.0 fluorometer, sized on a Bioanalyzer 2100, and re-quantified with the KAPA Library Quantification kit. Every immunoSEQ 96-well plate was sequenced on a dedicated single-read 150-cycle Illumina NextSeq 550 flow cell. On the study's bioinformatics: Because the immunoSEQ output included only junctional sequences and no quality scores, the filtering could not be the same as the filtering used for full-length reads. Sequences were annotated with PyIR, a Python wrapper for IgBLAST v1.9, using IMGT germline references to assign V/J genes and CDR3. Any read was removed if the V/J assignment was weak (E-value above 1e-6), the CDR3 was missing, or the read contained stop codons, out-of-frame junctions, or ambiguous translated residues. V3J clonotypes were defined as sequences sharing the same inferred V gene, J gene, and CDR3 amino acid sequence. To compute the percentage overlap between repertoires, the number of shared unique clonotypes was divided by the size of the smaller repertoire. RTK rarefaction, the Chao1 estimator, and Recon v2.1 estimates of unobserved clonotypes were used to assess repertoire richness. Generation probabilities for all TCRbeta clonotypes obtained by the gDNA method from a handful of donors were computed using OLGA. TCRdb obtained this table from immuneACCESS and retained in-frame rearrangements with V and J assigned. These tables miss some clones; where compared with another copy, unresolved V genes account for less than half of the shortfall, and the remainder is unexplained. The V and J calls and clone size are taken from that table; D and trimming were inferred from the DNA. The sample contains just over 2,000,000 clones, 95% of them found a single time. The top ten constitute 0.1% to 0.15% of the sample.

Material: naive CD4+ T cells sorted from blood. What this sample's cell subset or site label stands for: CD45RA+ positively selected. This sequence originates from a man in his late teens or twenties in good health. The chain is made from TRBV15 and TRBJ1-6; the D gene assignment is ambiguous. The DNA sequence is given as TGTGCCACCAGCAGAGATCGTTTGGAACTGTCGTCACCCCTCCACTTT. The translation is CATSRDRLELSSPLHF.